The 22 T cell receptor beta chains listed next were all sequenced from one sample in a study of Graves' ophthalmopathy and Graves' hyperthyroidism. Beta-chain TCR CDR3 regions were amplified from RNA transcripts. The first-round RT-PCR employed HTBI primers together with the Qiagen OneStep RT-PCR kit. A multiplex PCR was then performed as the second round. TCRdb re-derived calls from the multiplex PCR reads in MiXCR, one entry per CDR3 protein. The top ten hold around 1.4% of the sample, which has nearly 400,000 distinct CDR3 sequences, 15% to 20% seen once. The sequenced material came from peripheral blood. Receptors were obtained from a woman aged 18-29 years with Graves' ophthalmopathy.

This clonotype was picked up many times. V and J are TRBV12-3 or TRBV12-4 and TRBJ2-7; D is uncertain. CDR3 size: 12 residues. The V end was cut by 1 base, the J end by 7 bases, with 8 bases between. The CDR3 is CASSLGSGEQYF. CDR3 coding DNA: TGTGCCAGCAGTTTAGGCTCTGGGGAGCAGTACTTC.

Only a few counts were recorded for this clonotype. The chain joins TRBV4-3 to TRBJ1-6; tentatively, D is TRBD1 (6 bases). Germline lookup yields CDR1 LGHNA and CDR2 YSLEER. V lost 4 bases and J lost 10, with 14 bases in between. This CDR3 region has 14 residues. The CDR3: CASSRDKLGSPLHF. In DNA, the CDR3 is TGCGCCAGCAGCCGGGACAAATTAGGCTCACCCCTCCACTTT.

This clonotype has a count of ten or more. The CDR3 bases are TGTGCCAGCAGCTTACCTCTCCCCTATGGCGGCTACACCTTC. This sequence encodes CASSLPLPYGGYTF. This rearrangement joins TRBV7-2 to TRBJ1-2, with unresolved D. The CDR3 length is 14 residues. The V gene's germline CDR1 is SGHTA and CDR2 FQGNSA. V was trimmed by 2 bases and J by 8 bases, leaving 15 bases between them. The full variable domain, completed using reference TRBV7-2 and TRBJ1-2, is GAGVSQSPSNKVTEKGKDVELRCDPISGHTALYWYRQSLGQGLEFLIYFQGNSAPDKSGLPSDRFSAERTGGSVSTLTIQRTQQEDSAVYLCASSLPLPYGGYTFGSGTRLTVV.

The CDR3, as DNA: TGTGCCAGCAGTTTCTGGGGCCCTTCCGGTAGGGAGCTGTTTTTT. Protein product: CASSFWGPSGRELFF. The genes are TRBV12-3 or TRBV12-4 and TRBJ2-2; D is possibly TRBD1 (5 bases). Trimming left V 3 bases short and J 9 bases short, with 17 bases between. This CDR3 comprises 15 residues.

The table lists this clonotype with many counts. The V gene is TRBV6-1, the J gene TRBJ1-5; perhaps TRBD1 as D (5 bases). CDR1 MNHNS and CDR2 SASEGT come from the germline V gene. Deletions cut 8 bases from V and 7 bases from J, with 21 bases between. The length of the CDR3 is 15 residues. The CDR3 here is CASSPMGQGRQPQHF. The CDR3 coding sequence is TGTGCCAGCTCGCCGATGGGGCAGGGTCGACAGCCCCAGCATTTT.

This clonotype was seen only a few times. This may come from a read error, since a much larger clone is one base off. V usage is TRBV19 and J usage is TRBJ1-1; D not resolved. V was cut by 10 bases and J by 2 bases, with 17 bases left in between. Germline assignment: CDR1 LNHDA and CDR2 SQIVND (reference sequence). This CDR3 is 14 amino acids long. CDR3 loop: CANNPGSLNTEAFF. Written as DNA, the CDR3 is TGTGCCAATAATCCGGGATCCCTAAACACTGAAGCTTTCTTT.

This clonotype was counted ten times or more. This chain connects TRBV5-6 to TRBJ1-3; D gene unclear. V was pared by 3 bases and J by 0 bases, with 7 bases between. Germline-derived CDR1 and CDR2 are SGHDT and YYEEEE. CDR3 length equals 14 residues. CDR3 sequence: CASSWANSGNTIYF. CDR3 in DNA: TGTGCCAGCAGCTGGGCTAACTCTGGAAACACCATATATTTT.

This clonotype was observed at least ten times. The rearrangement joins TRBV4-3 to TRBJ1-5; tentative D call: TRBD1 (6 bases). The V gene lost 3 bases and the J gene lost 2 bases, with 11 bases spanning the gap. Germline lookup yields CDR1 LGHNA and CDR2 YSLEER. The CDR3 runs 15 residues. The DNA for the CDR3 is TGCGCCAGCAGCCAGTACAGGGAGGGCAATCAGCCCCAGCATTTT. It yields the protein CASSQYREGNQPQHF.

This clonotype was seen at least ten times. The V and J genes are TRBV6-2 or TRBV6-3 and TRBJ1-1; TRBD1 aligns across 9 bases. This CDR3 spans 14 amino acids. Trimming took 7 bases from V and 1 from J; bases not matched to a gene: 4. Germline CDR1 MNHEY, CDR2 SVGEGT. The CDR3 protein is CASTPGQGNTEAFF. The CDR3 coding sequence is TGTGCCAGCACCCCGGGACAGGGGAACACTGAAGCTTTCTTT.

V and J are TRBV6-1 and TRBJ1-2; 7 bases map to TRBD1. Trimming took 5 bases from V and 4 from J; bases not matched to a gene: 16. Per the germline V gene, CDR1 is MNHNS and CDR2 is SASEGT. The CDR3 loop spans 17 amino acids. CDR3 coding DNA: TGTGCCAGCAGTATAACCGGGACAGTAGGTGCGACCTATGGCTACACCTTC. It codes for CASSITGTVGATYGYTF.

This clonotype was counted at least ten times. The chain is built from TRBV5-1 and TRBJ2-7; D is possibly TRBD1 (6 bases). Trimming shortened V by 0 bases and J by 3 bases, and 13 bases separated the two germline ends. The CDR3 loop spans 15 amino acids. Germline V gene lookup returns CDR1 SGHRS and CDR2 YFSETQ. The CDR3 here is CASSLGSTGVYEQYF. The CDR3 nucleotides read TGCGCCAGCAGCTTGGGATCGACAGGAGTCTACGAGCAGTACTTC.

The rearrangement joins TRBV3-1 to TRBJ2-4; 9 bases map to TRBD1. Trimming at V came to 5 bases and at J to 7 bases, leaving 9 bases not matched to a gene. The CDR3 extends over 15 amino acids. Germline CDR1 is LGHDT and CDR2 is YNNKEL (reference sequence). CDR3: CASSYTVGTGNIQYF. CDR3 sequence (DNA): TGTGCCAGCAGCTACACTGTCGGGACAGGGAACATTCAGTACTTC.

This clonotype was counted ten times or more. This chain connects TRBV28 to TRBJ2-5; 8 bases fit TRBD2. This CDR3 is built from 15 residues. The ends lost 5 bases at V and 4 bases at J; junction bases unmatched: 9. From germline, CDR1 is MDHEN and CDR2 SYDVKM. The CDR3 loop reads CASSTDSGIPETQYF. The DNA of the CDR3 is TGTGCCAGCAGTACCGATAGCGGGATCCCAGAGACCCAGTACTTC.

This clonotype showed up many times. V usage is TRBV12-3 or TRBV12-4 and J usage is TRBJ2-5; no clear D. This CDR3 contains 11 residues. The V end lost 5 bases, the J end lost 2 bases, and 3 bases lay between the germline ends. As DNA, the CDR3 is TGTGCCAGCAGTCAACAAGAGACCCAGTACTTC. Amino acids: CASSQQETQYF.

Ten or more counts support this clonotype. The chain joins TRBV6-5 to TRBJ2-7, with D perhaps matching TRBD1 (6 bases). This CDR3 is built from 14 residues. Germline V gene lookup returns CDR1 MNHEY and CDR2 SVGAGI. V dropped 7 bases and J dropped 4 bases, with 17 bases sitting between them. CDR3 sequence reads: CASTNTGTLYEQYF. CDR3 in DNA: TGTGCCAGCACCAATACAGGGACACTATACGAGCAGTACTTC.

This clonotype has a count of ten or more. The chain carries TRBV27 and TRBJ2-7; D gene ambiguous. The germline gives CDR1 MNHEY, CDR2 SMNVEV (reference sequence). V lost 1 base, J lost 3 bases, and 13 bases lay in between. CDR3 length equals 15 residues. This chain's CDR3 is CASSLLAGHFYEQYF. The CDR3 DNA sequence: TGTGCCAGCAGTTTATTGGCAGGCCACTTCTACGAGCAGTACTTC.

In this sample, this clonotype turned up a few times. The CDR3 DNA follows: TGCGCCAGCAGCCAAGTAGGGACAGGGAAGGAGCTGTTTTTT. Protein: CASSQVGTGKELFF. The V call is TRBV4-3, the J call TRBJ2-2; 9 bases match TRBD1. Germline assignment: CDR1 LGHNA and CDR2 YSLEER. The CDR3 consists of 14 residues. The J segment lost 10 bases and the V segment lost 1 base, leaving 4 bases of the junction unmatched.

The V call is TRBV4-3, the J call TRBJ1-1; D call uncertain. The CDR3 has 14 amino acids. The V gene's germline CDR1 is LGHNA and CDR2 YSLEER. The V gene lost 1 base and the J gene lost 9 bases, with 15 bases spanning the gap. In DNA, the CDR3 is TGCGCCAGCAGCCAAGCCATTGGGAGGAGCAAAGCTTTCTTT. The encoded protein is CASSQAIGRSKAFF.

On this clonotype itself: A much larger clone lies a single base off, so this may be a read error. The missing conserved phenylalanine or tryptophan at the end of this CDR3 makes a read error likely. V and J are TRBV6-1 and TRBJ2-2, with TRBD2 matching over 8 bases. The CDR3 extends over 16 amino acids. Trimming cost V 6 bases and J 2 bases; bases outside gene matches: 8. Germline V lookup: CDR1 MNHNS, CDR2 SASEGT. The CDR3 region has the DNA TGTGCCAGCAGCCAAAGGAGCGGGAGTAACACCGGGGAGCTGTTTTTG. Its protein is CASSQRSGSNTGELFL.

The sample holds many counts of this clonotype. The rearrangement uses TRBV30 and TRBJ2-5; TRBD1 aligns across 9 bases. After removal of 7 bases from V and 2 bases from J, the junction contained 5 bases not matched to a gene. Germline CDR1 reads GTSNPN; CDR2 reads SVGIG (reference sequence). CDR3 length: 13 amino acids. The CDR3 region is CASDRGVQETQYF. The CDR3 DNA follows: TGTGCCTCGGACAGGGGTGTTCAAGAGACCCAGTACTTC.

As for this clonotype: One end of the junction is discordant with germline, which a read error may explain. This rearrangement joins TRBV28 to TRBJ1-1, with 7 bases lining up with TRBD1. The germline V gene encodes CDR1 MDHEN and CDR2 SYDVKM. This CDR3 has 13 residues. The CDR3 is CASNAQGSTEAFF. The CDR3 DNA reads as TGCGCCAGCAACGCACAGGGGAGCACTGAAGCTTTCTTT.

The CDR3 loop reads CASSVSGRENEQYF. The CDR3 nucleotides are TGTGCCAGCAGCGTTAGCGGGAGGGAAAACGAGCAGTACTTC. This chain uses TRBV12-3 or TRBV12-4 with TRBJ2-7, with TRBD2 identical over 11 bases. The CDR3 extends over 14 amino acids. With 6 bases clipped from V and 5 bases from J, the junction kept 6 bases outside the gene matches.